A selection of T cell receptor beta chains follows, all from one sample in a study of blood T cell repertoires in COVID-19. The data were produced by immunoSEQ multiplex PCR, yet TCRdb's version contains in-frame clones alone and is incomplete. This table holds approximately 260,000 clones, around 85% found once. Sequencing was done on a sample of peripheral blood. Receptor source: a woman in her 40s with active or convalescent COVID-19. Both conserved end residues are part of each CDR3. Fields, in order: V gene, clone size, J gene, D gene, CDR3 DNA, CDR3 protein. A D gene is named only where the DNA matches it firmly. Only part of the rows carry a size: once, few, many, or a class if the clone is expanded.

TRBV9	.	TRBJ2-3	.	TGTGCCAGCAGTCCTTTCACAGATACGCAGTATTTT	CASSPFTDTQYF
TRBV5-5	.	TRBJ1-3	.	TGTGCCAGCACCGGGCAGGGGGGAAACACCATATATTTT	CASTGQGGNTIYF
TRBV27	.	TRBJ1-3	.	TGTGCCAGCAGACCACAGGGAAGACTTGGAAACACCATATATTTT	CASRPQGRLGNTIYF
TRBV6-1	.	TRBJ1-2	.	TGTGCCAGCAGTGAAGCATCAGTGGATGGCTACACCTTC	CASSEASVDGYTF
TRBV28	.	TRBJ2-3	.	TGTGCCAGCAGTTCCTATCACAGCGGAATGTACACAGATACGCAGTATTTT	CASSSYHSGMYTDTQYF
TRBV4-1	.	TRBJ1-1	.	TGCGCCAGCAGCCATCCCATGGAGGGACCTGAAGCTTTCTTT	CASSHPMEGPEAFF
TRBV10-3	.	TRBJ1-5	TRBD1	TGTGCCAATGGACAGGGTGGCAATCAGCCCCAGCATTTT	CANGQGGNQPQHF
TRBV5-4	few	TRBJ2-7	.	TGTGCCAGCAGCGTCAGTGGGGGCGGCTTGGCCGAGCAGTACTTC	CASSVSGGGLAEQYF
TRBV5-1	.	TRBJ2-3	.	TGCGCCAGCACAAGGGACGGGGGGCCCACAGATACGCAGTATTTT	CASTRDGGPTDTQYF
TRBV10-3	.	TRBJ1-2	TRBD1	TGTGCCATCAGACCCACACAGGGGGCTTGGGAGGGCTACACCTTC	CAIRPTQGAWEGYTF
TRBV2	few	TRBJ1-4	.	TGTGCCAGCAGTGATCGGGGGAGTTACCTGTTTTTT	CASSDRGSYLFF
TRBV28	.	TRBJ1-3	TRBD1	TGTGCCAGCAGCTCAGGGGACAGGCTGATCATAAACACCATATATTTT	CASSSGDRLIINTIYF
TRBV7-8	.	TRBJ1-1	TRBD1	TGTGCCAGCAGCCCAGCTTTCGGGTCGACAGGGACGGGGGTAAACACTGAAGCTTTCTTT	CASSPAFGSTGTGVNTEAFF
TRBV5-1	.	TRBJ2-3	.	TGCGCCAGCAGCTTCAATGGACTTATAGCGGTGAACACAGATACGCAGTATTTT	CASSFNGLIAVNTDTQYF
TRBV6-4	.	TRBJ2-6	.	TGTGCCAGCAAGCCTTCTGGGGCCAACGTCCTGACTTTC	CASKPSGANVLTF
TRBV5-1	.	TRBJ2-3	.	TGCGCCAGCAGCTTGCCGGGGGCAGATACGCAGTATTTT	CASSLPGADTQYF
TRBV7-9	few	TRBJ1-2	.	TGTGCCAGCAGCTTAGACGGTGCAGGGCATGGCTACACCTTC	CASSLDGAGHGYTF
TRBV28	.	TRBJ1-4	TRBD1	TGTGCCATCCGGACAGGGGACGAAAAACTGTTTTTT	CAIRTGDEKLFF
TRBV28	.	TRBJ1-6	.	TGTGCCAGCAGTAGAGACATATCCTCACCCCTCCACTTT	CASSRDISSPLHF
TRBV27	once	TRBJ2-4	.	TGTGCCAGCAGTACAGGAGTAGCCAAAAACATTCAGTACTTC	CASSTGVAKNIQYF
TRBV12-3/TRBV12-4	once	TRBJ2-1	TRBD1	TGTGCCAGCAGTTTACAGGGGGACAATGAGCAGTTCTTC	CASSLQGDNEQFF
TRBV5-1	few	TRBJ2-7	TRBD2	TGCGCCAGCAGCCCCGGACTAGCGGGGTACGAGCAGTACTTC	CASSPGLAGYEQYF
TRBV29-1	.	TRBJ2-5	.	TGCAGCGTTGATATTTGGGGAGGTGAAGAGACCCAGTACTTC	CSVDIWGGEETQYF
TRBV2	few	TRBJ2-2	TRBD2	TGTGCCAGCATGACCGGACTAGCGGGGGGGTTTGGCGGGGAGCTGTTTTTT	CASMTGLAGGFGGELFF
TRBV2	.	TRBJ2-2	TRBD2	TGTGCCAGCAGGGGACTAGCCCAGGGTAGCGGGGAGCTGTTTTTT	CASRGLAQGSGELFF
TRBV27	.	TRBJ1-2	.	TGTGCCAGCAGTTATCAGGGAAATAGAGGAGGCTACACCTTC	CASSYQGNRGGYTF
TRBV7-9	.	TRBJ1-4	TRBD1	TGTGCCAGCAGCTTAGGAGGGGGCAACGAAAAACTGTTTTTT	CASSLGGGNEKLFF
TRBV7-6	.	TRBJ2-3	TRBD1	TGTGCCAGCACCACCGGACAGGGGACAGATACGCAGTATTTT	CASTTGQGTDTQYF
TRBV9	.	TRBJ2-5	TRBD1	TGTGCCAGCAGCGTGACCGGGACAGGGATACAAGAGACCCAGTACTTC	CASSVTGTGIQETQYF
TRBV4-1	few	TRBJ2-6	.	TGCGCCAGCAGCCAAGCTCCACTAGCTTTAGGGTCCAACGTCCTGACTTTC	CASSQAPLALGSNVLTF
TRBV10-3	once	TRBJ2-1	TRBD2	TGTGCCATCAGTGGACTAGCAAATGAGCAGTTCTTC	CAISGLANEQFF
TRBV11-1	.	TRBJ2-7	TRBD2	TGTGCCAGCAGCCGCCAAAAGCGGGGGAACTCCTACGAGCAGTACTTC	CASSRQKRGNSYEQYF
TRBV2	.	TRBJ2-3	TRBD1	TGTGCCAGCAGCTCGGACAGGGTCACAGATACGCAGTATTTT	CASSSDRVTDTQYF
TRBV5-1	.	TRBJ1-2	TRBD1	TGCGCCAGCACGACAGGGGTTGACTATGGCTACACCTTC	CASTTGVDYGYTF
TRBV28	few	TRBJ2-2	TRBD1	TGTGCCAGCGCCCCCCCCAGGGGGCAGCTGTTTTTT	CASAPPRGQLFF
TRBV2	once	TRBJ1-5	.	TGTGCCAGTCAGGGGTATCGGAATCAGCCCCAGCATTTT	CASQGYRNQPQHF
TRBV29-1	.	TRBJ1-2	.	TGCAGCGTTGAAGAAACGGGGGCTAACTATGGCTACACCTTC	CSVEETGANYGYTF
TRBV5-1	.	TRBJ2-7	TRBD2	TGCGCCAGCAGCTACGGACTAGCTTACGAGCAGTACTTC	CASSYGLAYEQYF
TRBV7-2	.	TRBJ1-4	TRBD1	TGTGCCAGCAGCCCAGGGACAGAGTATGAAAAACTGTTTTTT	CASSPGTEYEKLFF
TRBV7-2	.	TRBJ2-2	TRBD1	TGTGCCAGCAGCTTAAGGGGGCACGGGGAGCTGTTTTTT	CASSLRGHGELFF
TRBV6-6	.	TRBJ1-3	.	TGTGCCAGCAGTTACCAGGGAAACACCATATATTTT	CASSYQGNTIYF
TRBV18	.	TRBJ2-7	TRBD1	TGTGCCAGCTCGTGGGACAGTTCCTACGAGCAGTACTTC	CASSWDSSYEQYF
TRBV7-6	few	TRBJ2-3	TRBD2	TGTGCCAGCAGCAAGGGGACTAGCGGGACTAGCACAGATACGCAGTATTTT	CASSKGTSGTSTDTQYF
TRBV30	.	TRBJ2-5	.	TGTGCTTGGGCGCAGGGGTACCAAGAGACCCAGTACTTC	CAWAQGYQETQYF
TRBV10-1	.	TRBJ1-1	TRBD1	TGCGCCAGCAGTGGGGACAGAAGCACTGAAGCTTTCTTT	CASSGDRSTEAFF
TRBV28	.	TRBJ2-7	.	TGTGCCAGCAGTTTCAATCCAGGTACCTACGAGCAGTACTTC	CASSFNPGTYEQYF
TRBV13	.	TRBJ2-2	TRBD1	TGTGCCAGCAGCCCGGGACAGGGTCCCGGGGAGCTGTTTTTT	CASSPGQGPGELFF
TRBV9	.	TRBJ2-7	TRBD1	TGTGCCAGCAGCCGACAGGGTGGCGAGCAGTACTTC	CASSRQGGEQYF
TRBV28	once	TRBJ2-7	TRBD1	TGTGCCAGCAGTTTACAGGGGGCGTACTACGAGCAGTACTTC	CASSLQGAYYEQYF
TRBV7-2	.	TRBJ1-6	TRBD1	TGTGCCACCCGAAAACAGGGGGACAGTGGGTCACCCCTCCACTTT	CATRKQGDSGSPLHF
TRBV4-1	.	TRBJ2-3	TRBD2	TGCGCCAGCAGCCAAGTAGCGGGGGGCATCTATAGCACAGATACGCAGTATTTT	CASSQVAGGIYSTDTQYF
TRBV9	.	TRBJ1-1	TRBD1	TGTGCCAGCAGCGTAGGAGACAGGGTAGGGGCTGAAGCTTTCTTT	CASSVGDRVGAEAFF
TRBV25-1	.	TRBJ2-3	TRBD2	TGTGCCAGCAGTGAATATAGCGGGGGGAGCACAGATACGCAGTATTTT	CASSEYSGGSTDTQYF
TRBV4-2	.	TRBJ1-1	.	TGTGCCAGCAGCCAAGAACCCTCGGAGCAGGAAGCTTTCTTT	CASSQEPSEQEAFF
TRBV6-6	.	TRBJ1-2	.	TGTGCCAGCAGGAGCGGACAGTGGAACTATGGCTACACCTTC	CASRSGQWNYGYTF